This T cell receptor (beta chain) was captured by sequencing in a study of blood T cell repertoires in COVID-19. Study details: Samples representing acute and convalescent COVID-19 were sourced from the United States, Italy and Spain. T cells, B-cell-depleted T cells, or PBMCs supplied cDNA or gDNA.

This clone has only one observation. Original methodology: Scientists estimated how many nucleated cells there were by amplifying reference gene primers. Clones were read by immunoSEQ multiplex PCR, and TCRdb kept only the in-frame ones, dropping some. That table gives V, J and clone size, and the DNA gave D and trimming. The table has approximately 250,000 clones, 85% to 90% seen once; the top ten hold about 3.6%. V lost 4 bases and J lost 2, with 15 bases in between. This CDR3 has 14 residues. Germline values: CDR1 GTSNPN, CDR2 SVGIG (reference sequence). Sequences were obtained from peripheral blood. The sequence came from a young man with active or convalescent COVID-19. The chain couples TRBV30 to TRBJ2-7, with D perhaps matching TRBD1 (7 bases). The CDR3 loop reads CAWNWQGGTYEQYF. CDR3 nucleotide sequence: TGTGCCTGGAATTGGCAGGGGGGAACCTACGAGCAGTACTTC.